This T cell receptor beta chain was observed in a study of OX40 agonist ivuxolimab in advanced cancers. Across the whole study: Partial responses were observed in three patients, of whom one had hepatocellular carcinoma and two had cutaneous melanoma. Study-level results: Certain nonresponders additionally had low normalized T-cell clonal expansion. CD4+ T cells averaged fewer expanded clones than CD8+ T cells.

In regard to this clone: What it binds is not known.

Researchers took blood at baseline, on cycle 4 day 1, and on cycle 7 day 1. Trimming at V came to 4 bases and at J to 4 bases, leaving 7 bases not matched to a gene. This CDR3 has 14 amino acids. Germline V gene lookup returns CDR1 SGHRS and CDR2 YFSETQ. TCRdb's copy holds only in-frame clones and misses some; the assay was immunoSEQ multiplex PCR. There are 75,000 to 95,000 clones in the sample; 80% to 90% occur only once, and over 8% lies in the top ten. The TCR originated in an adult with an advanced solid tumor such as melanoma, head and neck, liver or kidney cancer. This chain links TRBV5-1 with TRBJ2-5, with TRBD2 matching over 7 bases. The source was CD4+ or CD8+ T cells sorted from blood, collected in a trial of the OX40 agonist ivuxolimab. CDR3 region: CASSVNSGGETQYF. The CDR3 bases are TGCGCCAGCAGCGTAAACTCGGGGGGAGAGACCCAGTACTTC.